The clone carrying this T cell receptor beta chain was observed a few times. Its target is unknown. The data stem from a study of shared clonotypes between healthy human individuals. General study points: With a few donors compared, 4.5% to 6.5% of naive CD4 clonotypes were shared. Compared with clonotypes that all four donors shared, non-shared clonotypes had lower generation probabilities.

The V gene's germline CDR1 is GTSNPN and CDR2 SVGIG (reference sequence). The CDR3 extends over 13 amino acids. Trimming pared 5 bases from V and 0 bases from J, leaving 11 bases between. The protocol was immunoSEQ multiplex PCR, while the TCRdb copy is restricted to in-frame clones and leaves out a portion. The table includes over 700,000 clones, 72% detected once. The sequencing input was memory CD4+ T cells sorted from blood. Regarding subset: CD45RA-negative fraction. This TCR was recovered from a woman younger than 45 in good health. The J gene is TRBJ2-7, the V gene TRBV30, with D possibly being TRBD2 (6 bases). The CDR3 sequence is CAWGRGFSYEQYF. In nucleotides, the CDR3 is TGTGCCTGGGGCCGGGGGTTCTCCTACGAGCAGTACTTC.